Shown below are 25 T cell receptor beta chains from a single sample sequenced in a study of radiation and T cells in renal cell carcinoma. Documented time point: blood 2 weeks post-SBRT. Specified treatment: 15 Gy SBRT to primary tumor, nephrectomy 4 weeks later. TCRdb's table, derived via immunoSEQ multiplex PCR, lists solely in-frame clones and lacks some. The table has roughly 28,000 clones, 81% seen once. Sample: blood, taken from a patient whose treatment included radiotherapy and nephrectomy. The receptors derive from a man in his 60s with renal cell carcinoma.

This clone was picked up a small number of times. This CDR3 reads CATGGSSYNEQFF. CDR3 DNA: TGTGCCACGGGGGGATCCTCCTACAATGAGCAGTTCTTC. The V gene is TRBV6-5, the J gene TRBJ2-1; the match to TRBD2 covers 7 bases. CDR1 MNHEY and CDR2 SVGAGI come from the germline V gene. The V and J ends lost 10 bases and 0 bases, in that order; junction bases with no gene match: 3. The CDR3 is 13 amino acids.

The chain links TRBV11-3 to TRBJ1-1; 8 bases match TRBD1. In germline, CDR1 is SGHNT, CDR2 YENEEA. Trimming removed 6 bases from V and 4 bases from J; junction bases left unmatched: 10. The CDR3 length is 15 residues. DNA of the CDR3: TGTGCCAGCAGTCCAGGGGGCGGGCAGAGCACTGAAGCTTTCTTT. Residues: CASSPGGGQSTEAFF.

This chain joins TRBV20-1 and TRBJ2-5; TRBD2 might be the D (5 bases). Gene TRBJ2-7 matches the end of the DNA better, so the J call may be wrong. Per the germline V gene, CDR1 is DFQATT and CDR2 is SNEGSKA (reference sequence). CDR3 length: 11 residues. Here the CDR3 reads CSAYDYYEQYF. The CDR3 DNA is TGCAGTGCTTATGACTACTACGAGCAGTACTTC.

The genes are TRBV5-1 and TRBJ2-7; weak D call: TRBD2 (6 bases). The V gene lost 6 bases and the J gene lost 3 bases, with 16 bases spanning the gap. Per the germline V gene, CDR1 is SGHRS and CDR2 is YFSETQ. CDR3 length: 14 residues. CDR3 nucleotides: TGCGCCAGCAACGAGGAGGGGCAGGTCTACGAGCAGTACTTC. It specifies CASNEEGQVYEQYF.

The chain combines TRBV10-3 with TRBJ2-3; TRBD2 is a possible D gene (6 bases). CDR3 length: 16 amino acids. V was pared by 0 bases and J by 1 base, with 11 bases between. Germline V gene sequence: CDR1 ENHRY, CDR2 SYGVKD. The CDR3 loop is CAISESPGVGTDTQYF. The CDR3 DNA is TGTGCCATCAGTGAGTCACCGGGGGTGGGCACAGATACGCAGTATTTT.

This clone was observed a few times. J is TRBJ1-4 and V is TRBV5-1; a possible D gene is TRBD1 (5 bases). CDR3 length equals 15 residues. CDR1 is SGHRS, CDR2 YFSETQ, per germline. The germline V and J ends were trimmed by 0 bases and 3 bases, with 9 bases remaining between them. CDR3 region: CASSLDGASNEKLFF. The CDR3 coding sequence is TGCGCCAGCAGCTTGGACGGGGCGTCTAATGAAAAACTGTTTTTT.

This chain uses TRBV5-1 with TRBJ2-1, with D perhaps matching TRBD1 or TRBD2 (5 bases each). The V end was cut by 4 bases, the J end by 10 bases, with 18 bases between. The CDR3 runs to 14 residues. CDR1 and CDR2 (germline): SGHRS, YFSETQ. The CDR3: CASSIGRELLEQFF. The CDR3 nucleotides read TGCGCCAGCAGCATCGGCAGGGAGCTTTTGGAGCAGTTCTTC.

The V call is TRBV6-5, the J call TRBJ2-7; possibly TRBD1 or TRBD2 for D (5 bases each). V lost 6 bases to trimming and J lost 9 bases, with 24 bases between them. The CDR3 contains 15 residues. Germline V CDR1 and CDR2: MNHEY, SVGAGI. CDR3 sequence reads: CASRPASARDASQYF. The CDR3 region has the DNA TGTGCCAGCAGACCAGCCTCAGCCAGGGACGCCTCGCAGTACTTC.

Here the CDR3 DNA reads TGTGCCAGCAGCCTCGACGGGGGAAGAATGAACGAGCAGTACTTC. Encoded protein: CASSLDGGRMNEQYF. V is TRBV11-1 and J is TRBJ2-7; D perhaps matches TRBD2 (6 bases). V lost 5 bases to trimming and J lost 5 bases, with 19 bases between them. This CDR3 has 15 amino acids. Germline lookup yields CDR1 SGHAT and CDR2 FQDESV (reference sequence).

CDR3 sequence (DNA): TGTGCCAGCAGCTTAATGGTCTACGAGCAGTACTTC. Its translation: CASSLMVYEQYF. The chain recombines TRBV7-2 with TRBJ2-7, with unresolved D. V lost 2 bases and J 3 bases, leaving 5 bases between the germline ends. This CDR3 spans 12 amino acids. The V gene's germline CDR1 is SGHTA and CDR2 FQGNSA.

V usage is TRBV11-3 and J usage is TRBJ2-7; D call uncertain. Per germline, CDR1 SGHNT and CDR2 YENEEA. Trimming pared 5 bases from V and 2 bases from J, leaving 16 bases between. The CDR3 has 15 residues. CDR3 nucleotides: TGTGCCAGCAGCCAAAGCGCAGGAGCAACCTACGAGCAGTACTTC. It codes for CASSQSAGATYEQYF. The full variable domain, in which reference TRBV11-3 and TRBJ2-7 provide the parts outside the CDR3, is EAGVVQSPRYKIIEKKQPVAFWCNPISGHNTLYWYLQNLGQGPELLIRYENEEAVDDSQLPKDRFSAERLKGVDSTLKIQPAELGDSAVYLCASSQSAGATYEQYFGPGTRLTVT.

The chain links TRBV5-1 to TRBJ1-5; possible D gene TRBD1, 6 bases. Germline values: CDR1 SGHRS, CDR2 YFSETQ. The CDR3 has 15 amino acids. V gave up 4 bases and J gave up 3 bases, with 14 bases separating them. CDR3 sequence reads: CASSPDSPNNQPQHF. CDR3 sequence (DNA): TGCGCCAGCAGCCCGGACAGCCCCAACAATCAGCCCCAGCATTTT.

This clone turned up a few times. The J gene is TRBJ2-2, the V gene TRBV7-6; D might be TRBD1 (5 bases). V was pared by 2 bases and J by 0 bases, with 16 bases between. This CDR3 region has 18 residues. Germline CDR1 SGHVS, CDR2 FNYEAQ. CDR3 nucleotides: TGTGCCAGCAGCTTATTGGCTCGGTGGGGCCCGAACACCGGGGAGCTGTTTTTT. Its translation is CASSLLARWGPNTGELFF. The whole variable domain, remainder taken from reference TRBV7-6 and TRBJ2-2, is GAGVSQSPRYKVTKRGQDVALRCDPISGHVSLYWYRQALGQGPEFLTYFNYEAQQDKSGLPNDRFSAERPEGSISTLTIQRTEQRDSAMYRCASSLLARWGPNTGELFFGEGSRLTVL.

This sequence joins TRBV6-5 and TRBJ1-1, with 9 nucleotides matching TRBD1. With V trimmed by 6 bases and J by 4 bases, 9 bases remained unmatched. In germline, CDR1 is MNHEY, CDR2 SVGAGI. The CDR3 spans 15 residues. The CDR3, as DNA: TGTGCCAGCAGCCAGCCGACAGGGGGGTTCACTGAAGCTTTCTTT. It is translated as CASSQPTGGFTEAFF.

The genes are TRBV14 and TRBJ2-7, with TRBD2 identical over 12 bases. The junction had 8 bases not matched to a gene; V was cut back by 4 bases and J by 4 bases. Germline CDR1 and CDR2: SGHDN and FVKESK. This CDR3 spans 16 amino acids. This CDR3 reads CASSRGGTSGRYEQYF. CDR3 DNA sequence: TGTGCCAGCAGCCGAGGGGGGACTAGCGGGCGTTACGAGCAGTACTTC.

The chain couples TRBV10-3 to TRBJ2-5; 10 nucleotides agree with TRBD1. The germline CDR1 and CDR2 sequences are ENHRY and SYGVKD. J gave up 2 bases and V 10 bases, and 10 bases lay outside the gene matches. The CDR3 has 15 residues. The CDR3 nucleotides read TGTGCCACCAACTCCGGACAGGGGGATCAAGAGACCCAGTACTTC. The encoded protein is CATNSGQGDQETQYF.

The CDR3 DNA follows: TGTGCCACCAGCAGAGATGGGCAAGAGACCCAGTACTTC. This encodes CATSRDGQETQYF. This rearrangement joins TRBV15 to TRBJ2-5; no clear D gene. CDR1 and CDR2 (germline): LNHNV, YYDKDF (reference sequence). The CDR3 runs 13 residues. V lost 0 bases and J 2 bases, leaving 4 bases between the germline ends.

The rearrangement joins TRBV6-1 to TRBJ2-1, with D maybe TRBD1 (6 bases). CDR3 length: 15 amino acids. Trimming removed 7 bases at V and 9 bases at J, with 22 bases between. CDR1 and CDR2 from the germline V gene are MNHNS and SASEGT. The CDR3 sequence: CASIEGHLGKGEQFF. The CDR3 DNA sequence: TGTGCCAGCATTGAGGGACACCTGGGGAAAGGTGAGCAGTTCTTC.

V gene TRBV10-3 combines with J gene TRBJ1-5, with 7 bases lining up with TRBD1. Germline CDR1 and CDR2: ENHRY and SYGVKD. Trimming took 4 bases from V and 0 from J; bases not matched to a gene: 6. The CDR3 is made up of 16 amino acids. The CDR3 sequence: CAISGQGGGSNQPQHF. CDR3 bases: TGTGCCATCAGTGGTCAGGGGGGGGGTAGCAATCAGCCCCAGCATTTT.

The gene calls are TRBV30 and TRBJ2-5, with D perhaps TRBD2 (5 bases). Germline V lookup: CDR1 GTSNPN, CDR2 SVGIG (reference sequence). This CDR3 region has 14 residues. V dropped 3 bases and J dropped 4 bases, with 15 bases sitting between them. The CDR3 here is CAWRDGARGETQYF. The CDR3 region has the DNA TGTGCCTGGAGGGACGGAGCTCGGGGAGAGACCCAGTACTTC.

CDR3 nucleotide sequence: TGTGCCAGCAGCTTATATGGGGGGGATAATGAGCAGTTCTTC. This codes for CASSLYGGDNEQFF. The J gene is TRBJ2-1, the V gene TRBV7-2, with 7 positions matching TRBD2. Germline V gives CDR1 SGHTA, CDR2 FQGNSA. There are 14 residues in the CDR3. J was trimmed by 7 bases and V by 2 bases; bases with no gene match: 5.

The chain carries TRBV15 and TRBJ2-3; D is uncertain. The CDR3 consists of 14 residues. The germline gives CDR1 LNHNV, CDR2 YYDKDF (reference sequence). V lost 0 bases and J 4 bases, leaving 8 bases between the germline ends. Here the CDR3 reads CATSRDMASDTQYF. The CDR3 nucleotides read TGTGCCACCAGCAGAGATATGGCATCAGATACGCAGTATTTT. Combining the CDR3 with reference TRBV15 and TRBJ2-3 gives the whole variable domain DAMVIQNPRYQVTQFGKPVTLSCSQTLNHNVMYWYQQKSSQAPKLLFHYYDKDFNNEADTPDNFQSRRPNTSFCFLDIRSPGLGDTAMYLCATSRDMASDTQYFGPGTRLTVL.

This chain uses TRBV5-1 with TRBJ1-1; the D gene is possibly TRBD1 (5 bases). The CDR3 extends over 15 amino acids. Trimming left V 0 bases short and J 3 bases short, with 12 bases between. Germline V gene data show CDR1 as SGHRS and CDR2 as YFSETQ. The CDR3 DNA is TGCGCCAGCAGCTTGGGGGTTGGGGCGGACACTGAAGCTTTCTTT. Its protein product is CASSLGVGADTEAFF. The full variable domain, completed using reference TRBV5-1 and TRBJ1-1, is KAGVTQTPRYLIKTRGQQVTLSCSPISGHRSVSWYQQTPGQGLQFLFEYFSETQRNKGNFPGRFSGRQFSNSRSEMNVSTLELGDSALYLCASSLGVGADTEAFFGQGTRLTVV.

This chain uses TRBV7-9 with TRBJ2-3; D is possibly TRBD2 (6 bases). CDR3 length: 15 amino acids. Germline CDR1 and CDR2: SEHNR and FQNEAQ (reference sequence). V gave up 5 bases and J gave up 1 base, with 13 bases separating them. The CDR3 DNA reads TGTGCCAGCAGCCCCTCCCAGCGGGGCACAGATACGCAGTATTTT. Its protein is CASSPSQRGTDTQYF.

The rearrangement uses TRBV5-4 and TRBJ2-5; perhaps TRBD1 as D (5 bases). Per germline, CDR1 SGHNT and CDR2 YYREEE (reference sequence). The length of the CDR3 is 14 residues. V was pared by 1 base and J by 0 bases, with 7 bases between. This CDR3 reads CASSLRQYQETQYF. The CDR3 nucleotides are TGTGCCAGCAGCTTGAGACAGTACCAAGAGACCCAGTACTTC.